Sequencing of this T cell receptor (beta chain) was carried out in a study of regulatory T cells in long-lasting Graves disease. Study-wide results and caveats: Newly diagnosed patients shared approximately 1,000 public clonotypes; persistent patients shared a few thousand.

In this sample, this clonotype turned up many times. What it binds is not known. The time point is: newly diagnosed GD, antithyroid drugs for less than 3 months. TCR sequences were obtained from RNA taken from PBMCs. The authors built TCR beta libraries using iRepertoire HTBI primers and Arm-PCR of CDR3 regions. One entry per CDR3 protein results from TCRdb running MiXCR on the multiplex PCR reads. The sample consists of around 360,000 distinct CDR3 sequences, 15% to 20% of them appearing once. This CDR3 region has 18 residues. Germline CDR1 and CDR2: DFQATT and SNEGSKA (reference sequence). After removal of 0 bases from V and 2 bases from J, the junction contained 12 bases not matched to a gene. The sample was also reused in another study, on T cells in Graves' hyperthyroidism and ophthalmopathy. From that study: Stability of Graves' hyperthyroidism was defined as absent ophthalmopathy progression within 18 months. Diagnostic decisions used clinical symptoms, serum thyroxine and TRAb, thyroid ultrasound and orbital computed tomography. Researchers ran a first-round RT-PCR on the TCR CDR3 using the HTBI primer set.

This sample comprised peripheral blood mononuclear cells (PBMCs), obtained at new diagnosis, from a patient treated with antithyroid drugs. The rearrangement uses TRBV20-1 and TRBJ2-7, with 11 bases matching TRBD2. The clonotype originates from a woman aged 18-29 years with Graves disease. In nucleotides, the CDR3 is TGCAGTGCTAGAGATCCTAGCGGGGGGCCCCGTCCCCCCTACGAGCAGTACTTC. It yields the protein CSARDPSGGPRPPYEQYF.